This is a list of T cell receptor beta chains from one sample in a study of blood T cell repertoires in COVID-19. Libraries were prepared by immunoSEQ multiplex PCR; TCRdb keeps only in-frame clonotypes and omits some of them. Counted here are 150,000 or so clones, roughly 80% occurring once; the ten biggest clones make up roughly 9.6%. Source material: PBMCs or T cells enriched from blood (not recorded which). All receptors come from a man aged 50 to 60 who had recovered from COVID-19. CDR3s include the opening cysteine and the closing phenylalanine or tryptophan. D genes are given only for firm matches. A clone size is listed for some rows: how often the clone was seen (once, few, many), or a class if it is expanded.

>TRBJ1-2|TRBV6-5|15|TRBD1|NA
TGTGCCAGCAGTTACTCGACAGGGCCGGGCGGTGGCTACACCTTC
CASSYSTGPGGGYTF
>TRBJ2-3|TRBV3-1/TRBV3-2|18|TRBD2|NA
TGTGCCAGCAGCCAGCCCCTGGGACTAGCGGGTGACACAGATACGCAGTATTTT
CASSQPLGLAGDTDTQYF
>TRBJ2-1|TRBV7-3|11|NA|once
TGTGCCAGCAGCTCCCTCGATGAGCAGTTCTTC
CASSSLDEQFF
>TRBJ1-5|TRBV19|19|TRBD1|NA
TGTGCCAGTAGCCTTTCAGTCCGGGACAGGGTTTATAGCAATCAGCCCCAGCATTTT
CASSLSVRDRVYSNQPQHF
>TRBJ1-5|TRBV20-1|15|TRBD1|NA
TGCAGTGCTAGTCGGGGGACAGGGGAGATTCAGCCCCAGCATTTT
CSASRGTGEIQPQHF
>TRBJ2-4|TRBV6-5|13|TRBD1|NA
TGTGCCAGCACCGGACAGGTTTTGGACATTCAGTACTTC
CASTGQVLDIQYF
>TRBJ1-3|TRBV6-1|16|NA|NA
TGTGCCAGCAGTGAAGCGCTTCCAGGGTCTGGAAACACCATATATTTT
CASSEALPGSGNTIYF
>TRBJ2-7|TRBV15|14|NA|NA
TGTGCCACCAGCGGGGGAGGCTGGTCCTACGAGCAGTACTTC
CATSGGGWSYEQYF
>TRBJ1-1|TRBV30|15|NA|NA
TGTGCCTGGAGCCCCATAGATACAGGGCGCCGTGAAGCTTTCTTT
CAWSPIDTGRREAFF
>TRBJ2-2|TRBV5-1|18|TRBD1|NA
TGCGCCAGCAGCTTGGAATGGTTAGGACAGGACTTTGTTCGGGAGCTGTTTTTT
CASSLEWLGQDFVRELFF
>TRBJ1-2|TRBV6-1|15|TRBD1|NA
TGTGCCAGCAGTGAACCTAACAGGGGCGACTATGGCTACACCTTC
CASSEPNRGDYGYTF
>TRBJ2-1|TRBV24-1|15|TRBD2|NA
TGTGCCACCAGTGGCGGGAGGGTCACCTACAATGAGCAGTTCTTC
CATSGGRVTYNEQFF
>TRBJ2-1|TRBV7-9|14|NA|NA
TGTGCCAGCAGCTTAGGCGAAAGGAGGAATGAGCAGTTCTTC
CASSLGERRNEQFF
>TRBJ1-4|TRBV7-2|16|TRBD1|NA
TGTGCCAGCAGCCTCGACCCGGGACAGGGGGCTGAAAAACTGTTTTTT
CASSLDPGQGAEKLFF
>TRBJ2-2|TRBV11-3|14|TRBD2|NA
TGTGCCAGCAGCTTAGGAGCGGGGACCGGGGAGCTGTTTTTT
CASSLGAGTGELFF
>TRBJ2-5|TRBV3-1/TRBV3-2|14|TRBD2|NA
TGTGCCAGCAGCCCGCTAGCGGTACAAGAGACCCAGTACTTC
CASSPLAVQETQYF
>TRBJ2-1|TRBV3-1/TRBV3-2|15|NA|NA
TGTGCCAGCAGCCCGGAGAGAGGGTCTTACAATGAGCAGTTCTTC
CASSPERGSYNEQFF
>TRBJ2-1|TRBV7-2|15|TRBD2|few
TGTGCCAGCAGCCCAAAAACGGGACTAGCGGATGAGCAGTTCTTC
CASSPKTGLADEQFF
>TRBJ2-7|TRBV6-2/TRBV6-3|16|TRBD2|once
TGTGCCAGCAGGCCTCCTAGCGGGAGGGCTCTGTACGAGCAGTACTTC
CASRPPSGRALYEQYF
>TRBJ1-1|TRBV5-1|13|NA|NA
TGCGCCAGCAGTACAGGGCTGAACACTGAAGCTTTCTTT
CASSTGLNTEAFF
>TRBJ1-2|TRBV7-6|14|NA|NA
TGTGCCAGCAGCTTAGGGGGAGGGCTTCATGGCTACACCTTC
CASSLGGGLHGYTF
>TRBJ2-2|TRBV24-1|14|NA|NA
TGTGCCACCAGTGAGTCAGGGGTCACCGGGGAGCTGTTTTTT
CATSESGVTGELFF
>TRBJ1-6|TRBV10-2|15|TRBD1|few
TGCGCCAGCAGGGTTGGGGGACAGACTAATTCACCCCTCCACTTT
CASRVGGQTNSPLHF
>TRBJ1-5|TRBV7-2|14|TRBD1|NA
TGTGCCAGCAGCTTGGGACAGTTCAATCAGCCCCAGCATTTT
CASSLGQFNQPQHF
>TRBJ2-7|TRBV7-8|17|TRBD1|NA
TGTGCCAGCAGCTCCCACTTACAGGGGAGAAAATCCTACGAGCAGTACTTC
CASSSHLQGRKSYEQYF
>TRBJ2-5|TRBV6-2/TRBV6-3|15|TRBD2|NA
TGTGCCAGCAGCCAAATGGCTAGCGGGTGGGAGACCCAGTACTTC
CASSQMASGWETQYF
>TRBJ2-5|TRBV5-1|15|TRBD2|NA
TGCGCCAGCAGCCTAGGACTAGCGGGACAAGAGACCCAGTACTTC
CASSLGLAGQETQYF
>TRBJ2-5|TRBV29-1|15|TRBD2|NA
TGCAGCGTTGCTCCCCCAGCGGGGGGCGGGGAGACCCAGTACTTC
CSVAPPAGGGETQYF
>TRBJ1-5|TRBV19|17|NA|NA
TGTGCCAGTAGTACGCGACGCGGGGCTTTTAGCAATCAGCCCCAGCATTTT
CASSTRRGAFSNQPQHF
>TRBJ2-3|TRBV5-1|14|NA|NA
TGCGCCAGCAGCTTGGCACAGCCCACAGATACGCAGTATTTT
CASSLAQPTDTQYF
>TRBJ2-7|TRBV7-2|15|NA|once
TGTGCCAGCAGCTTAGTTGGCCAGGGGGGCTACGAGCAGTACTTC
CASSLVGQGGYEQYF
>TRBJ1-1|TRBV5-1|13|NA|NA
TGCGCCAGCAGCTGGTCAGAGAACACTGAAGCTTTCTTT
CASSWSENTEAFF
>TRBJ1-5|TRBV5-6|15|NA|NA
TGTGCCAGCAGCTTGACAGGGACTACGAATCAGCCCCAGCATTTT
CASSLTGTTNQPQHF
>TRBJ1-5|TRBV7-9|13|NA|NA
TGTGCCAGCAGCTGGGAAGGGGGTAAGCCCCAGCATTTT
CASSWEGGKPQHF
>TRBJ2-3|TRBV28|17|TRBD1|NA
TGTGCCAGCAGTCTAGGGGACAGAGGAAGGGTGGCAGATACGCAGTATTTT
CASSLGDRGRVADTQYF
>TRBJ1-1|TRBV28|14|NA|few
TGTGCCAGCAGTTTACGGGGTAATCTTCCTGAAGCTTTCTTT
CASSLRGNLPEAFF
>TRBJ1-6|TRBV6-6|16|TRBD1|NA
TGTGCCAGCAGTACAAGGACAGGGGGCGCGTATTCACCCCTCCACTTT
CASSTRTGGAYSPLHF
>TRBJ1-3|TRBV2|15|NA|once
TGTGCCAGCAGCGATATCACAGGGTTAATCAACACCATATATTTT
CASSDITGLINTIYF
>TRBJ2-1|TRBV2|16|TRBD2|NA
TGTGCCAGCAGGGGACCGATAGCGGGAGTCTACAATGAGCAGTTCTTC
CASRGPIAGVYNEQFF
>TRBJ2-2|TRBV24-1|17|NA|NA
TGTGCCACCAGTGATCAGCAGGGGCACGCGAACACCGGGGAGCTGTTTTTT
CATSDQQGHANTGELFF
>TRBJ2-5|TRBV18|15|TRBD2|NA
TGTGCCAGCTCGAGGTTGACTAGCGGCCAAGAGACCCAGTACTTC
CASSRLTSGQETQYF
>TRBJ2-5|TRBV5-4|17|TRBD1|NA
TGTGCCAGCAGCTCCCCCGGGACAGGGGTAGGCCGAGAGACCCAGTACTTC
CASSSPGTGVGRETQYF
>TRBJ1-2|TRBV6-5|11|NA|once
TGTGCCAGCAGGCGGGACTATGGCTACACCTTC
CASRRDYGYTF
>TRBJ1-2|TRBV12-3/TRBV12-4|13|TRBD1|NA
TGTGCCAGCATTACAGGGGGCCACTATGGCTACACCTTC
CASITGGHYGYTF